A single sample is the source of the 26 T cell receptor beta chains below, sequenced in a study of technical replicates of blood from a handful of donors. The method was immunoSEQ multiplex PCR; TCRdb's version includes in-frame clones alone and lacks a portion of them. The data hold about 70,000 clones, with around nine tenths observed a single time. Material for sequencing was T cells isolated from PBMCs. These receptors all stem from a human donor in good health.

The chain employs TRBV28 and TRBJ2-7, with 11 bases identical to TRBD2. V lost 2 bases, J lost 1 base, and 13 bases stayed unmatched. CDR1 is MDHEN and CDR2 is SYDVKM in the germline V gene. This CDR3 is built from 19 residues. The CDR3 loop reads CASSLQYSFSGRDSYEQYF. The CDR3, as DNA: TGTGCCAGCAGTTTACAGTACAGCTTTAGCGGGAGGGATTCCTACGAGCAGTACTTC. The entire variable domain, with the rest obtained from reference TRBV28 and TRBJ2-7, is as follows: DVKVTQSSRYLVKRTGEKVFLECVQDMDHENMFWYRQDPGLGLRLIYFSYDVKMKEKGDIPEGYSVSREKKERFSLILESASTNQTSMYLCASSLQYSFSGRDSYEQYFGPGTRLTVT.

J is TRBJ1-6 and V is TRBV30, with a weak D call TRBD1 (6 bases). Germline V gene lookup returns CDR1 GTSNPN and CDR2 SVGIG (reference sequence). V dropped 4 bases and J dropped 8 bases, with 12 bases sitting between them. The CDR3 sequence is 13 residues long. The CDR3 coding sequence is TGTGCCTGGACCCGACAGGAGTATTCACCCCTCCACTTT. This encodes CAWTRQEYSPLHF.

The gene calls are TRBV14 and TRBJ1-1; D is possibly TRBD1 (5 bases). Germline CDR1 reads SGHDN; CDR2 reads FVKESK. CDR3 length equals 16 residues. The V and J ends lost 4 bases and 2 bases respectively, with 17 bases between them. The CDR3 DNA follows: TGTGCCAGCAGCCCCCTCTTTCCGGGGGATAACACTGAAGCTTTCTTT. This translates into CASSPLFPGDNTEAFF.

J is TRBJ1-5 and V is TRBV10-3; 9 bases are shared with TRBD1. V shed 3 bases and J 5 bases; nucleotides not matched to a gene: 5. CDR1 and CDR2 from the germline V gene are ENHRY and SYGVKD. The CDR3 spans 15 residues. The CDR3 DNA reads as TGTGCCATCAGTGAAGGGACAGGGAGGGATCAGCCCCAGCATTTT. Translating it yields CAISEGTGRDQPQHF.

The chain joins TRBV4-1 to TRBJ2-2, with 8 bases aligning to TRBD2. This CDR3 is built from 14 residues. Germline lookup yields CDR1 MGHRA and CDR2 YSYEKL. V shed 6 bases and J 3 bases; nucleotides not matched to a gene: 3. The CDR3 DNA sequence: TGCGCCAGCAGTCGGGAGGGCCACACCGGGGAGCTGTTTTTT. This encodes CASSREGHTGELFF.

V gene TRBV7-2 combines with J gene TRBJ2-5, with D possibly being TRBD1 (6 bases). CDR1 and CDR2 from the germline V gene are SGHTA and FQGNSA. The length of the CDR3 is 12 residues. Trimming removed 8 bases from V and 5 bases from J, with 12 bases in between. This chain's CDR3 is CASQKGVETQYF. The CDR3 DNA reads TGTGCCAGCCAGAAGGGGGTGGAGACCCAGTACTTC.

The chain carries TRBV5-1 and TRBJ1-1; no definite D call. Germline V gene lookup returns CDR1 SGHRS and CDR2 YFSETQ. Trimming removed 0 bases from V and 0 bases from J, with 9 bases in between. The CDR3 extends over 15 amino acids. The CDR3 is CASSLGGSVNTEAFF. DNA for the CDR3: TGCGCCAGCAGCTTGGGAGGCAGTGTGAACACTGAAGCTTTCTTT.

The CDR3 reads CASTKRQNQPQHF. For the CDR3, the DNA is TGTGCCAGTACCAAACGACAGAATCAGCCCCAGCATTTT. This rearrangement joins TRBV19 to TRBJ1-5; TRBD1 is a possible D gene (5 bases). The CDR3 is 13 residues long. Germline V lookup: CDR1 LNHDA, CDR2 SQIVND (reference sequence). V lost 7 bases, J lost 4 bases, and 11 bases lay in between.

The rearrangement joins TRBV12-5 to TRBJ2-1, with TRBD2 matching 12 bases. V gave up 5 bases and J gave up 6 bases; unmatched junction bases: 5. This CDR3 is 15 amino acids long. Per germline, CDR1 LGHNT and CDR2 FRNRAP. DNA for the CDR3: TGTGCTAGTGGTCCGCGACTAGCGGGAGCCAATGAGCAGTTCTTC. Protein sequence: CASGPRLAGANEQFF.

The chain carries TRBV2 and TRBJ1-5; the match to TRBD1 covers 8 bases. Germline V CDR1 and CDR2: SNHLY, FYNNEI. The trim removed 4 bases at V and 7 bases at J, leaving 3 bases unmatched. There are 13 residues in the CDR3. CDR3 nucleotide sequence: TGTGCCAGCAGTGGGACAGGGCTCCAGCCCCAGCATTTT. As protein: CASSGTGLQPQHF.

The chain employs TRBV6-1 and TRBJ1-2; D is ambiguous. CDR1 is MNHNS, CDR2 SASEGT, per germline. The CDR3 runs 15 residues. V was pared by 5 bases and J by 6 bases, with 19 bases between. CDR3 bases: TGTGCCAGCAGTTCCTTGCCCGGGAAGGTAGATGGCTACACCTTC. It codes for CASSSLPGKVDGYTF.

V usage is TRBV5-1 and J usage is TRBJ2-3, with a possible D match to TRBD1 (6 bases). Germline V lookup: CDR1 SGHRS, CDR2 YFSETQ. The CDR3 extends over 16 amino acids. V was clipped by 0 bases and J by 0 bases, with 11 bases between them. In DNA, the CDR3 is TGCGCCAGCAGCTTGGAGACAGGTACTAGCACAGATACGCAGTATTTT. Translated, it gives CASSLETGTSTDTQYF.

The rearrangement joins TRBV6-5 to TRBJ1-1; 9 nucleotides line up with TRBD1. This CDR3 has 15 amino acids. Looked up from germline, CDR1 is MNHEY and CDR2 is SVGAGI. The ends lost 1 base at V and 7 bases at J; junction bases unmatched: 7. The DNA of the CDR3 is TGTGCCAGCAGTTACTTGGGACAGGGAGAAAATGAAGCTTTCTTT. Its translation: CASSYLGQGENEAFF.

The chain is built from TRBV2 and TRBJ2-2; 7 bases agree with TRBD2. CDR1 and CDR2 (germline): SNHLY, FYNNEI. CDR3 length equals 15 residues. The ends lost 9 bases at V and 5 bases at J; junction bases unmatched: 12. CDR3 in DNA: TGTGCCAGTGACGGTACGGGGGGAGAGACCGGGGAGCTGTTTTTT. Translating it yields CASDGTGGETGELFF.

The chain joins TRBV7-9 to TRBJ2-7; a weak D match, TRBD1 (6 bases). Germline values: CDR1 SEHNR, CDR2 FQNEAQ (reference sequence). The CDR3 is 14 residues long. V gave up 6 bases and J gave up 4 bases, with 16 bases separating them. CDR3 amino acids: CASRDAGVGYEQYF. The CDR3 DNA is TGTGCCAGCAGGGATGCAGGGGTAGGATACGAGCAGTACTTC.

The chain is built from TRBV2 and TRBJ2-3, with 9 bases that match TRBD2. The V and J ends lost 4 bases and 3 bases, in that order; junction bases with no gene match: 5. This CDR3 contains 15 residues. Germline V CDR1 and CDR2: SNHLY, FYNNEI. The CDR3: CASSGGSGRTDTQYF. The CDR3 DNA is TGTGCCAGCAGTGGTGGGAGCGGGAGGACAGATACGCAGTATTTT.

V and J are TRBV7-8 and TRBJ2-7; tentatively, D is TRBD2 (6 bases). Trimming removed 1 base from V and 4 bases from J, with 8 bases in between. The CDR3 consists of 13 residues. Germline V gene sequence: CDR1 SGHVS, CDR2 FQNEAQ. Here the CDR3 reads CASSLGLAYEQYF. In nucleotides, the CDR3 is TGTGCCAGCAGCTTAGGTCTAGCGTACGAGCAGTACTTC.

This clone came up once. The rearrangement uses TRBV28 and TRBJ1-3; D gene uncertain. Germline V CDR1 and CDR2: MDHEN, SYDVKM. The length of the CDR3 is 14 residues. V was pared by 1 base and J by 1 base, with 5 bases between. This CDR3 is CASSLSGSGNTIYF. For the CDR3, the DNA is TGTGCCAGCAGTTTATCGGGATCTGGAAACACCATATATTTT.

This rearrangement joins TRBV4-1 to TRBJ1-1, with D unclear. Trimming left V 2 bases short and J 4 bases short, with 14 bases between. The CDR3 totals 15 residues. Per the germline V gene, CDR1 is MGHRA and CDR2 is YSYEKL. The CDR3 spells CASSQPAGGPTEAFF. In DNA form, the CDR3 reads TGCGCCAGCAGCCAACCCGCGGGAGGGCCCACTGAAGCTTTCTTT.

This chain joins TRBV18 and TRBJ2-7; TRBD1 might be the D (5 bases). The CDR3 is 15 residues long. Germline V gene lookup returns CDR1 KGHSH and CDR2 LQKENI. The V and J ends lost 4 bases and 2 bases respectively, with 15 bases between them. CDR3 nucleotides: TGTGCCAGCTCACGCGACAGCCTAAAAACCTACGAGCAGTACTTC. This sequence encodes CASSRDSLKTYEQYF.

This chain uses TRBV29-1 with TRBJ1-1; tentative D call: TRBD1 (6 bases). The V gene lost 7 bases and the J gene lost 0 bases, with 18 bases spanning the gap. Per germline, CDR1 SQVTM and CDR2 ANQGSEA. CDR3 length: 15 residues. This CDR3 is CSAEYNREMNTEAFF. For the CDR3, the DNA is TGCAGCGCTGAGTATAACAGGGAAATGAACACTGAAGCTTTCTTT.

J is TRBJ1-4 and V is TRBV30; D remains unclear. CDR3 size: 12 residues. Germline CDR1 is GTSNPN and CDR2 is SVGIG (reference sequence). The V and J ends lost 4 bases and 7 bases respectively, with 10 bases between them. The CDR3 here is CAWNLGSEKLFF. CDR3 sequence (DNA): TGTGCCTGGAACCTAGGAAGTGAAAAACTGTTTTTT.

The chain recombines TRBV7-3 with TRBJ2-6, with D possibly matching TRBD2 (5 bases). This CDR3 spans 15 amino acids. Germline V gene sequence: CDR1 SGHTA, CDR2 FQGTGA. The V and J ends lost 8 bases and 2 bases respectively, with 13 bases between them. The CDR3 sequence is CASGLRAAGANVLTF. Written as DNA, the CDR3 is TGTGCCAGCGGACTTAGGGCAGCTGGGGCCAACGTCCTGACTTTC.

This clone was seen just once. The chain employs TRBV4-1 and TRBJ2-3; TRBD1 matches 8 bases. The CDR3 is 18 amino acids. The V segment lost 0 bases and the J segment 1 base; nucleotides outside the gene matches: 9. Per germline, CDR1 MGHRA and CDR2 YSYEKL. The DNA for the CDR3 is TGCGCCAGCAGCCAAGAGAGAGGACAGGGCGGTGGCACAGATACGCAGTATTTT. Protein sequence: CASSQERGQGGGTDTQYF.

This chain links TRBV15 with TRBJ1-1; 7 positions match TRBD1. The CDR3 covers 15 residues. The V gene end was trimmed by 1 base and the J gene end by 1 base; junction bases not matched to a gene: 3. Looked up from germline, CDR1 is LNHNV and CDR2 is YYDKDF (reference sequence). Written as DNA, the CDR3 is TGTGCCACCAGCAGAGCAGGGGGGCCGAACACTGAAGCTTTCTTT. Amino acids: CATSRAGGPNTEAFF.

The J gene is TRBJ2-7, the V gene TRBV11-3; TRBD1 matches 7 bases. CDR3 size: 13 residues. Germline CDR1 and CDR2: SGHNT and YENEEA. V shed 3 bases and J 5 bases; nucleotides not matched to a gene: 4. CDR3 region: CASSLGQPHEQYF. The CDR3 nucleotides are TGTGCCAGCAGCTTGGGACAGCCCCACGAGCAGTACTTC.